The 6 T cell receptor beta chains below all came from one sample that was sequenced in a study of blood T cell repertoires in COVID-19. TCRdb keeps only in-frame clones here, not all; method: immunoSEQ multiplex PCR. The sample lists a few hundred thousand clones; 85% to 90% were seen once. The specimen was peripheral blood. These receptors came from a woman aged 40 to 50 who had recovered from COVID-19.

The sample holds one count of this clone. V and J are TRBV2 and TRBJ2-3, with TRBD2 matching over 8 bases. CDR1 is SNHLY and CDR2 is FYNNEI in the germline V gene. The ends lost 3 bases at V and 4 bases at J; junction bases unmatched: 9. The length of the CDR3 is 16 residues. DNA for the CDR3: TGTGCCAGCAGTGAGCCGGTGGCGGGAGGAGCAGATACGCAGTATTTT. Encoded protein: CASSEPVAGGADTQYF.

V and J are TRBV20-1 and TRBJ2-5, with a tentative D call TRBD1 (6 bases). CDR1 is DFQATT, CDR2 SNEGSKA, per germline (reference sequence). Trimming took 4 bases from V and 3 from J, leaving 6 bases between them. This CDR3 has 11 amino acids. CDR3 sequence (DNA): TGCAGTGCTAACAGGGAAGAGACCCAGTACTTC. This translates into CSANREETQYF.

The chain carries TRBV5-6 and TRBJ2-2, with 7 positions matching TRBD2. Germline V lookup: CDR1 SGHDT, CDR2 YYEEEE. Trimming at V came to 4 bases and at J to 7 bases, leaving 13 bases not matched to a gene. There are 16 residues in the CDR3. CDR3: CASSPLGGRWNGELFF. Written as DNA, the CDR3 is TGTGCCAGCAGCCCCCTGGGAGGGCGCTGGAACGGGGAGCTGTTTTTT.

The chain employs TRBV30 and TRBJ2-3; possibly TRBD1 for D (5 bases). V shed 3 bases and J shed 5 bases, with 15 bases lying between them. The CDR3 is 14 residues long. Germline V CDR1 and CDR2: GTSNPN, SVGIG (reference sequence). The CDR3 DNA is TGTGCCTGGAGGCAGGGTCCTGCTGGAGATACGCAGTATTTT. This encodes CAWRQGPAGDTQYF.

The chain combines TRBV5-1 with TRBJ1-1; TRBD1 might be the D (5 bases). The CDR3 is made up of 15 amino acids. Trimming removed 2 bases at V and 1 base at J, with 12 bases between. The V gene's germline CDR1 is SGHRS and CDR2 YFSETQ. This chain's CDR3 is CASSFRGLENTEAFF. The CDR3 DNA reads TGCGCCAGCAGCTTCCGGGGACTGGAGAACACTGAAGCTTTCTTT. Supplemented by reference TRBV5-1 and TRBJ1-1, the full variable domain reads KAGVTQTPRYLIKTRGQQVTLSCSPISGHRSVSWYQQTPGQGLQFLFEYFSETQRNKGNFPGRFSGRQFSNSRSEMNVSTLELGDSALYLCASSFRGLENTEAFFGQGTRLTVV.

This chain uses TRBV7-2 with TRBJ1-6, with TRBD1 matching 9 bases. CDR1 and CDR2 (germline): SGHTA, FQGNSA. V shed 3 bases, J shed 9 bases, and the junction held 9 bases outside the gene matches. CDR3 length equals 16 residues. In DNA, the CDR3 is TGTGCCAGCAGCTTCGAAGGGGACAGGGTCCGTTCACCCCTCCACTTT. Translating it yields CASSFEGDRVRSPLHF.